The clone carrying this T cell receptor beta chain came up a few times. The record originates from a study of identical twins. The CDR3 contains 19 residues. Germline V gene data show CDR1 as DFQATT and CDR2 as SNEGSKA (reference sequence). J gave up 4 bases and V 1 base, and 16 bases lay outside the gene matches. TCRdb reprocessed the 5' RACE reads via MiXCR and lists one record per CDR3 protein. The sample has 450,000 or so distinct CDR3 sequences; around 24% are singletons. These sequences were also reported in another study, on T cells expressing NK-cell markers.

Sequences were obtained from CD4+ T cells sorted from blood. The sequence came from a woman aged 18-30 years in good health. The chain employs TRBV20-1 and TRBJ2-7; 13 positions agree with TRBD2. The CDR3 loop reads CSARGIGTSGDSVSYEQYF. The CDR3 coding sequence is TGCAGTGCTAGAGGTATTGGGACTAGCGGGGATTCGGTCAGTTACGAGCAGTACTTC.